In its sample, the clone carrying this TCR beta chain was seen a few times. The antigen is undetermined. Germline lookup yields CDR1 MNHEY and CDR2 SVGEGT. The CDR3 runs to 11 residues. Trimming removed 8 bases from V and 8 bases from J, with 12 bases in between. The draw of peripheral blood yielded roughly 9.1 milliliters from each donor. Per sample, at least 6 micrograms of total RNA were extracted. This sample is drawn from a study of blood T cells in healthy people across ages. Notes on the study in general: Among long-lived donors, naive CD4+ cells were more numerous and diversity higher than in aged donors. Unknown donor CMV status possibly confounded expanded clonotype changes.

The use of a sample-barcoded 5' primer and a J-beta primer mix characterized a second PCR of about 6 to 11 cycles. Each CDR3 protein is one row after TCRdb ran MiXCR on the 5' RACE reads. The sample includes around 970,000 distinct CDR3 sequences, approximately 50% of them seen just once. The clonotype originates from a woman aged 55 to 70 in good health. Sequenced sample: blood. This chain uses TRBV6-2 or TRBV6-3 with TRBJ1-2; D gene uncertain. This CDR3 is CASFHNGGYTF. As DNA, the CDR3 is TGTGCCAGCTTTCATAACGGCGGCTACACCTTC.